This T cell receptor beta chain was captured by sequencing in a study of Ad26.COV2.S vaccination and SARS-CoV-2 variants. The wider study: Ad26.COV2.S was injected intramuscularly once or twice, 56 days apart.

V was pared by 1 base and J by 5 bases, with 20 bases between. The germline gives CDR1 SGHDN, CDR2 FVKESK. This CDR3 region has 17 residues. Comment on this clone: Its antigen remains unidentified.

General study findings and limits: Substantial breadth was reported for post-vaccination spike-specific CD8+ and CD4+ T cells. Those who received vaccine or placebo ended up with similar non-spike TCR breadth.

Sample treatment: some 20 received Ad26.COV2.S at low or high dose, single or two shots; 5 received placebo; per-sample allocation not given. Samples analyzed were those drawn on day 63 after the first vaccine or placebo injection. Assay used: immunoSEQ multiplex PCR; TCRdb lists only in-frame clones, some missing. This table holds hundreds of thousands of clones, roughly 90% found once. Source: peripheral blood, taken in a trial of Ad26.COV2.S vaccine versus placebo. The genes are TRBV14 and TRBJ1-2; tentatively, D is TRBD1 (5 bases). This clonotype was obtained from a person between 18 and 60 years old who received the Ad26.COV2.S COVID-19 vaccine or a placebo. For the CDR3, the DNA is TGTGCCAGCAGCCAAGGCGCAGGGTTGGGTGATCCTTATGGCTACACCTTC. Its translation: CASSQGAGLGDPYGYTF. Looking up the rest from reference TRBV14 and TRBJ1-2 gives the full variable domain: EAGVTQFPSHSVIEKGQTVTLRCDPISGHDNLYWYRRVMGKEIKFLLHFVKESKQDESGMPNNRFLAERTGGTYSTLKVQPAELEDSGVYFCASSQGAGLGDPYGYTFGSGTRLTVV.